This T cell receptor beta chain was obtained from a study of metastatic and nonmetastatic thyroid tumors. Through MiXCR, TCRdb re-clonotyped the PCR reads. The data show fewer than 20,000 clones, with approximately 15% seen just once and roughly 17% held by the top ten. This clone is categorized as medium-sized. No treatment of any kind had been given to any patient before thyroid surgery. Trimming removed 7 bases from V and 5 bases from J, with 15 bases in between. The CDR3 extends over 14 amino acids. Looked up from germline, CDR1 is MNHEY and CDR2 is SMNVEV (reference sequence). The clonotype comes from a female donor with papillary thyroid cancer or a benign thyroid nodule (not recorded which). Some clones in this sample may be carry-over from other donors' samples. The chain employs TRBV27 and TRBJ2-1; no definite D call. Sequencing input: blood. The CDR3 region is CASKDQLPHNEQFF. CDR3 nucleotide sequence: TGTGCCAGCAAGGACCAGTTACCCCACAATGAGCAGTTCTTC.